This TCR beta chain is from a study of T cell repertoires in cytomegalovirus infection. Across the whole study: Indications of both CMV infection and matching HLA type were provided by public TCR beta signatures. Study results and limitations: Dominating the ex vivo response were TCR beta clonotypes that were CMV-specific and HLA-C-restricted.

This clonotype was counted a few times. Its antigen is still unknown. One entry per CDR3 protein, called by TCRdb with MiXCR from the reads. The table has 50,000 to 55,000 distinct CDR3 sequences, roughly a fifth seen once; the top ten hold more than 20%. The clonotype was recovered from a human donor in good health (CMV status not recorded). Some clones in this sample may be carry-over from other donors' samples. The sample in question was CD8+ T cells from cultured PBMCs, obtained from culture after CMV antigen stimulation.

CDR3 nucleotide sequence: TGTGCCAGCAGCTTATTTGGCACCAAGAACACTGAAGCTTTCTTT. It translates to CASSLFGTKNTEAFF. The J gene is TRBJ1-1, the V gene TRBV7-2; D remains ambiguous. CDR3 length: 15 residues. CDR1 SGHTA and CDR2 FQGNSA come from the germline V gene. Trimming pared 2 bases from V and 1 base from J, leaving 11 bases between.